This entry concerns a single TCR beta chain. The sample belongs to a study of blood T cell repertoires in COVID-19. In the original workflow: By means of reference gene primer amplification, nucleated cell counts were estimated. Repertoires were generated with immunoSEQ multiplex PCR, while TCRdb's copy carries only in-frame clones and drops some. The DNA gave D and trimming, while V, J and clone size come from that table. The sample yields hundreds of thousands of clones, around nine tenths seen once. CDR3 length: 14 amino acids. V gave up 2 bases and J gave up 2 bases, with 10 bases separating them. Germline CDR1 reads MGHRA; CDR2 reads YSYEKL. Participant-given clinical history determined each cohort assignment.

This clonotype was obtained from a woman aged 50 to 60 who had been exposed to COVID-19. The genes are TRBV4-1 and TRBJ2-7; D is perhaps TRBD1 (5 bases). Sequencing was performed on PBMCs or T cells enriched from blood (not recorded which). CDR3: CASSQSDSTYEQYF. CDR3 DNA sequence: TGCGCCAGCAGCCAATCCGACAGTACCTACGAGCAGTACTTC.